This TCR beta chain was recovered during a study of cytomegalovirus exposure and HLA in healthy donors. Amplification used 60 Vbeta primers and 13 Jbeta primers. Generated by immunoSEQ multiplex PCR, the TCRdb table keeps only in-frame clones and is missing some. The sample holds over 80,000 clones, 65% to 85% seen once. The donors comprised healthy bone marrow donors. CDR1 and CDR2 (germline): KGHSH, LQKENI. V lost 7 bases and J lost 1, with 14 bases in between. CDR3 length: 15 residues. Sample: PBMCs. The V call is TRBV18, the J call TRBJ2-1, with D perhaps matching TRBD2 (6 bases). This receptor was identified in a man between 40 and 49 years old in good health and CMV-seropositive. CDR3 DNA: TGTGCCAGCTTACAAGGCGGGGTTTCCTACAATGAGCAGTTCTTC. This encodes CASLQGGVSYNEQFF.